This T cell receptor (beta chain) derives from a study of cytomegalovirus exposure and HLA in healthy donors. Study background: There were under 130 million unique TCR beta sequences, drawn from about 179 million T cells, in an earlier analysis.

The CDR3 sequence is 18 residues long. Germline loops: CDR1 SGHDN, CDR2 FVKESK. V lost 3 bases and J lost 0, with 18 bases in between. The study ran its PCR with 60 Vbeta and 13 Jbeta primers. This table comes from immunoSEQ multiplex PCR, and its TCRdb copy is limited to in-frame clones, with some not included. Among around 100,000 clones listed, nearly 75% were seen once. Study results and limitations: A missense variant in DCLRE1C was later tied to TCR beta V- and J-gene trimming. Donors belonging to an Asian-associated ancestry cluster reportedly showed fewer N-insertions in productive TCRs than the roughly 670-donor mean, according to what a later analysis found. In a later analysis, at a false discovery rate of 0.05, 15,000 to 20,000 TCR beta sequences were associated with HLA alleles.

As to this clone: Its antigen is not identified.

The source is a man aged 25-40 years in good health and CMV-seropositive. V and J are TRBV14 and TRBJ1-3, with D perhaps matching TRBD1 (6 bases). Material for sequencing was PBMCs. This CDR3 reads CASSQSGGALSSGNTIYF. CDR3 sequence (DNA): TGTGCCAGCAGCCAGTCTGGGGGGGCTCTGAGCTCTGGAAACACCATATATTTT.